This note documents a single T cell receptor (beta chain) sequence. This sample was included in a study of control samples from healthy donors and cancer patients. The germline V gene has CDR1 SGHRS and CDR2 YFSETQ. Between the trimmed V and J ends, which lost 4 bases and 4 bases, there was a span of 12 bases. The CDR3 loop spans 14 amino acids. Some clones are missing from TCRdb's copy, which holds only in-frame ones; the method was immunoSEQ multiplex PCR. The sample has about 150,000 clones; 92% are singletons. The sequence was collected from a woman between 25 and 40 years old in good health. Material for sequencing was blood. The J gene is TRBJ2-1, the V gene TRBV5-1, with D perhaps TRBD1 (5 bases). The CDR3 DNA is TGCGCCAGCAGCCCCCCCGACAGATACAATGAGCAGTTCTTC. It is translated as CASSPPDRYNEQFF.